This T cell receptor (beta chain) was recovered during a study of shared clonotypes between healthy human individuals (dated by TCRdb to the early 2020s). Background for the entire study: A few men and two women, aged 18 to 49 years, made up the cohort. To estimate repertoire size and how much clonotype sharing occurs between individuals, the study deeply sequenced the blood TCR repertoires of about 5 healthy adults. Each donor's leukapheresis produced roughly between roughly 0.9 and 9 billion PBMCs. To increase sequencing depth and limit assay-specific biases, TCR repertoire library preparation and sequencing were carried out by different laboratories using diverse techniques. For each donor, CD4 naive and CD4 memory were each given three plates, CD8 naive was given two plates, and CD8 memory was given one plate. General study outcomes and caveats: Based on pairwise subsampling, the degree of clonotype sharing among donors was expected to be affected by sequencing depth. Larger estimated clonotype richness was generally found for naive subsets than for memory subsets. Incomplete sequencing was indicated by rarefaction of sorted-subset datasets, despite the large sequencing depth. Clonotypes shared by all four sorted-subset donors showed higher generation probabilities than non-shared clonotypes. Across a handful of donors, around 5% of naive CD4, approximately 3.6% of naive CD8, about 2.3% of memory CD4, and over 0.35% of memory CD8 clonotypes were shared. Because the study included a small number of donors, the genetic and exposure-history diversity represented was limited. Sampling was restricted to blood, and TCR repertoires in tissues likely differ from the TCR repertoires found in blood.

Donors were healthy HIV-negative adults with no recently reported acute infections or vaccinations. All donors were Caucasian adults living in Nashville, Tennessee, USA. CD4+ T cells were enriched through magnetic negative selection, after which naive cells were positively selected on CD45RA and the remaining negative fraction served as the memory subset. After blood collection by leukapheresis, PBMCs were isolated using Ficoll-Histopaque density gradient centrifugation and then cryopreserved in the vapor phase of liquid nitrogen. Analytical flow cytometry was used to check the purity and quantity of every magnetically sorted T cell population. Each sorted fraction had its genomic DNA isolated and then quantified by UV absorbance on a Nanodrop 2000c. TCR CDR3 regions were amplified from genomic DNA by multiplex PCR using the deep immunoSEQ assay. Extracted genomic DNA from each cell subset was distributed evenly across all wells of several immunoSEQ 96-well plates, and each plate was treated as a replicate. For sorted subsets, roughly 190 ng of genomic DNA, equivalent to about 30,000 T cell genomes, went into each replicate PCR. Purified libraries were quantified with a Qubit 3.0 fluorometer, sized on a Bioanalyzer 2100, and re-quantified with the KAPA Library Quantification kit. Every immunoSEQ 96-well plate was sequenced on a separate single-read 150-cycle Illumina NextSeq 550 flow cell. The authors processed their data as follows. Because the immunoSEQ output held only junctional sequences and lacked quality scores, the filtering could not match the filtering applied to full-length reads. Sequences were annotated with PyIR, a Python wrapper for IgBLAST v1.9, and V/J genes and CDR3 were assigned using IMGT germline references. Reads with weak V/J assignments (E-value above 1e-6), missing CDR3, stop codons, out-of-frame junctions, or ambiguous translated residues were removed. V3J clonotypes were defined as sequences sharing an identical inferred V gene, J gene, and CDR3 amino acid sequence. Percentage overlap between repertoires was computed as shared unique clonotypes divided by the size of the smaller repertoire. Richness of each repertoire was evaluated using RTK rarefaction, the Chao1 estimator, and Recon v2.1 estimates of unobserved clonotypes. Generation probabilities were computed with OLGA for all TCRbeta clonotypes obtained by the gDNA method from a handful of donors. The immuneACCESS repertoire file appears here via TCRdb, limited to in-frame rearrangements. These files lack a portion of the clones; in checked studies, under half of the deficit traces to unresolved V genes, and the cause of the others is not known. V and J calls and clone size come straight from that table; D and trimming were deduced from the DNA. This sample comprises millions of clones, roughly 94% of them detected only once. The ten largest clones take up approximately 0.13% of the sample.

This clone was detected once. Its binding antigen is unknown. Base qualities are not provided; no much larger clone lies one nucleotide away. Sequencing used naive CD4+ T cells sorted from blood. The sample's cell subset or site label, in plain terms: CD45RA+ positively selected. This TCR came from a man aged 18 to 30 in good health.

In nucleotide form, the sequence is TGTGCCAGCAGCACCCCCGGGGCGAATGAAAAACTGTTTTTT. This sequence encodes CASSTPGANEKLFF. Rearrangement joined TRBV9 to TRBJ1-4; the D gene is perhaps TRBD1, on 5 matching bases. The cysteine opens and the phenylalanine closes a CDR3 of 14 amino acids. CDR3 DNA only is kept here, 42 bases in frame from base 1. Cut back by 4 bases and 5 bases, the V and J ends lie 12 bases apart. The germline V gene specifies SGDLS as CDR1 and YYNGEE as CDR2.